This T cell receptor (beta chain) was observed in a study of PD-1 blockade in classical Hodgkin lymphoma. The study's findings and limits: When set against healthy donors, newly diagnosed patients were reported to show lower baseline TCR diversity. Those achieving complete response showed baseline diversity like newly diagnosed patients. The authors have not defined what causes the repertoire differences, possibly disease activity or prior therapy.

Trimming took off 0 bases at V and 4 bases at J, with 11 bases between the two ends. The CDR3 is made up of 15 amino acids. CDR1 is SGHVS and CDR2 is FQNEAQ in the germline V gene. Using immunoSEQ multiplex PCR, the repertoire was profiled, and TCRdb retains in-frame clones only, with some absent. The repertoire includes about 64,000 clones, about 90% of them detected once, and under 13% sits in the top ten. Concerning this clone: Its matching antigen is unknown.

The time point denotes: cycle 4 day 1 (C4D1), after less than 7 weeks of nivolumab. Every one of the patients relapsed after autologous stem cell transplantation (brentuximab vedotin exposure was variable). The starting material was peripheral blood mononuclear cells (PBMCs), obtained before the fourth cycle of nivolumab. This TCR was sampled from a human donor with classical Hodgkin lymphoma. This chain connects TRBV7-8 to TRBJ2-3, with D perhaps TRBD1 or TRBD2 (6 bases each). Here the CDR3 reads CASSLAGGSADTQYF. The DNA of the CDR3 is TGTGCCAGCAGCTTAGCGGGGGGCAGCGCAGATACGCAGTATTTT. Full variable domain (outside the CDR3, taken from reference TRBV7-8 and TRBJ2-3): GAGVSQSPRYKVAKRGQDVALRCDPISGHVSLFWYQQALGQGPEFLTYFQNEAQLDKSGLPSDRFFAERPEGSVSTLKIQRTQQEDSAVYLCASSLAGGSADTQYFGPGTRLTVL.